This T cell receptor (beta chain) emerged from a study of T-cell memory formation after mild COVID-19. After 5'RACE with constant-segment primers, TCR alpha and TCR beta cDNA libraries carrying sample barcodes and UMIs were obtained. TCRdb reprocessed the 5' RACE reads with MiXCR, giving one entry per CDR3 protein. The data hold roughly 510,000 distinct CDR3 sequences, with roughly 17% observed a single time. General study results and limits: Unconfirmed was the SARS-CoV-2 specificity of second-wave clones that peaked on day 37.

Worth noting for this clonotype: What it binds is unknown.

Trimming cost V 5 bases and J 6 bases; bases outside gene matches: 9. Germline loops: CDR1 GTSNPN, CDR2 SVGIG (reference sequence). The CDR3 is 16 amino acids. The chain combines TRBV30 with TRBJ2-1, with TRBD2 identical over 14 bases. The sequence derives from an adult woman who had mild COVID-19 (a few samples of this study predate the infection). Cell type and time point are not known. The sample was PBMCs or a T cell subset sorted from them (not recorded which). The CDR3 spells CAWGGLAGVQGNEQFF. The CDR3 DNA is TGTGCCTGGGGGGGACTAGCGGGAGTTCAAGGCAATGAGCAGTTCTTC.